This T cell receptor (beta chain) is drawn from a study of shared clonotypes between healthy human individuals. Overall study context: CD8 memory received one plate per donor, CD8 naive two, CD4 memory three and CD4 naive three.

Study results and limitations: Sampling covered nothing but blood. Tissue TCR repertoires likely differ from those found in blood. Naive subsets tended to show greater estimated richness than memory subsets. The study found lower generation probabilities in non-shared clonotypes than in those shared by all four donors.

Germline V CDR1 and CDR2: SNHLY, FYNNEI. The CDR3 length is 13 residues. Trimming removed 11 bases at V and 7 bases at J, with 17 bases between. Sequencing used immunoSEQ multiplex PCR; TCRdb keeps in-frame clones, though not all of them. The data contain roughly 1,500,000 clones, around 98% of them singletons. Concerning this clone itself: Its antigen is unknown.

What was sequenced was naive CD4+ T cells sorted from blood. Subset of the sample: CD45RA+ positively selected. This chain joins TRBV2 and TRBJ2-2; D possibly corresponds to TRBD2 (5 bases). This clonotype was obtained from a man younger than 45 in good health. CDR3 coding DNA: TGTGCCGGACTCCGAGTCCCGGGCGGGGAGCTGTTTTTT. It encodes CAGLRVPGGELFF.